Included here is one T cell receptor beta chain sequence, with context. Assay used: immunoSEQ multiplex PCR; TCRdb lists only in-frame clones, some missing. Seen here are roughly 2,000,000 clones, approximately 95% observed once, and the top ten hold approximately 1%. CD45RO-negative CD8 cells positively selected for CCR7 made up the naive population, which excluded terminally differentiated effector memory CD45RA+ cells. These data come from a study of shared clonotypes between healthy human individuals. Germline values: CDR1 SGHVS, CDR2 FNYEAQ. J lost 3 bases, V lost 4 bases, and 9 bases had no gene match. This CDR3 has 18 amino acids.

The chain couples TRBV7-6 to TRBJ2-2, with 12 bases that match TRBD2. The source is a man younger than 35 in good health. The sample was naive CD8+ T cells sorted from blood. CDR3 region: CASSSETSGSWDTGELFF. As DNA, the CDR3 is TGTGCCAGCAGCTCAGAGACTAGCGGGAGTTGGGACACCGGGGAGCTGTTTTTT.